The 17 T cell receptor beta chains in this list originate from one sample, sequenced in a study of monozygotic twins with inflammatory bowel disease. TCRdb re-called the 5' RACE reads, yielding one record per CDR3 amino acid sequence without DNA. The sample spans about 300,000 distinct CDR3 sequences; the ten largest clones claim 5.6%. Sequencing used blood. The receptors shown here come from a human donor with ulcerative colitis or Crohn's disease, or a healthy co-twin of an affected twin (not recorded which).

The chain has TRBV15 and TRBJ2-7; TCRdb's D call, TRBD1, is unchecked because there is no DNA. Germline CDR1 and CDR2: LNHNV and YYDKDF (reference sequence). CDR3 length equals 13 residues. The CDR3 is CATPTGSSYEQYF.

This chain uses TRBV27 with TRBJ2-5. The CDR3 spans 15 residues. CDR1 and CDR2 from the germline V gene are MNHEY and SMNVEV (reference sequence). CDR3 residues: CASSSVVGFRETQYF.

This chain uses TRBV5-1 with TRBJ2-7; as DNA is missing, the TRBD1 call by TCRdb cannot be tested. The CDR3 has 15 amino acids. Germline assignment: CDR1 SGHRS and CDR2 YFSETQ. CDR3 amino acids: CASSLGTGVNYEQYF.

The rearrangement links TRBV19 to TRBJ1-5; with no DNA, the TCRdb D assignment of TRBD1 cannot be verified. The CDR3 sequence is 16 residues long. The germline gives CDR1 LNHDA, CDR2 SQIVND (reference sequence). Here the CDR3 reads CASSGRDRGYDQPQHF.

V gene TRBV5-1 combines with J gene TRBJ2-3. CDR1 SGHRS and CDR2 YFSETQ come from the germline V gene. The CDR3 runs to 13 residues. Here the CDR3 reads CASSLGMVDTQYF.

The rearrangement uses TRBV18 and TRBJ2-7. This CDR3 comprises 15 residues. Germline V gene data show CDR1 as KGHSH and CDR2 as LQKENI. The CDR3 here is CASSPRQEISYEQYF.

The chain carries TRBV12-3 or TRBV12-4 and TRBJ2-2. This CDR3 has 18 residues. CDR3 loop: CASSFRLIKAANTGELFF.

CDR3 in amino acids: CASSAAGWGDGGYTF. The chain uses TRBV27 and TRBJ1-2; TCRdb's D call of TRBD1 is untestable without DNA. The length of the CDR3 is 15 residues. Per the germline V gene, CDR1 is MNHEY and CDR2 is SMNVEV (reference sequence).

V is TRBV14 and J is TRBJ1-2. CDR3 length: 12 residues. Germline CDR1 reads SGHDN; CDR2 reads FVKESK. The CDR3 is CASSQDWYGYTF.

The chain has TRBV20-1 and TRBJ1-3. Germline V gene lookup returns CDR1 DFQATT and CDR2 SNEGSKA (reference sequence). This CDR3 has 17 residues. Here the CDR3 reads CSAREPIGDTSGNTIYF.

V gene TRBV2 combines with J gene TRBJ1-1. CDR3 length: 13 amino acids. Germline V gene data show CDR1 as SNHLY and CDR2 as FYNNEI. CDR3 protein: CASSDDFSTEAFF.

The CDR3 loop is CASSVHSGRAYEQYF. The rearrangement uses TRBV9 and TRBJ2-7; the D gene TCRdb calls, TRBD2, cannot be checked with no DNA. The CDR3 runs 15 residues. Germline V gene lookup returns CDR1 SGDLS and CDR2 YYNGEE.

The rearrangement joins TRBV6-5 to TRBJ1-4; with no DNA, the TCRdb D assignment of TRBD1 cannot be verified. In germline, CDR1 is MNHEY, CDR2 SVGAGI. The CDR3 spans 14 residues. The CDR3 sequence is CASSWTGENEKLFF.

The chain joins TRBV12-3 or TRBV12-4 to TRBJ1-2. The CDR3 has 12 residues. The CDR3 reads CASTRRPYGYTF.

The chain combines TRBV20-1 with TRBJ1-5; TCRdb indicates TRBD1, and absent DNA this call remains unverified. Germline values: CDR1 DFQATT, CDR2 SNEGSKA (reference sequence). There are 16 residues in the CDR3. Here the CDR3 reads CSARGWGGHSNQPQHF.

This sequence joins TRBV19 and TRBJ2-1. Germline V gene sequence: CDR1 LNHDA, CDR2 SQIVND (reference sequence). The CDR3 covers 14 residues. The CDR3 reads CASSIADSYNEQFF.

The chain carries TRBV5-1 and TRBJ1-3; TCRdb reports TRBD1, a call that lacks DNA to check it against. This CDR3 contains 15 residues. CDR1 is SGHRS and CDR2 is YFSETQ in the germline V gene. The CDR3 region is CASSPTGSSGNTIYF.